This TCR beta chain was identified in a study of T cells expressing NK-cell markers (dated by TCRdb to the early 2020s). A note on the overall study: In sorted CD3+CD56+NKG2C+, CD3+CD56+NKG2C- and CD3+CD56-NKG2C+ T-cell subsets from roughly 8 donors, TCR beta-chain repertoires were profiled. Sequencing of the libraries produced 2 x 150 bp reads on Illumina HiSeq 2000/2500, MiSeq or NextSeq. Among the eight sequenced donors, only one was HCMV-seronegative, while the other seven were HCMV-seropositive. The eight sequenced donors were randomly selected healthy volunteers, three men and five women. The paper as a whole reports these results and caveats: Whether the expanded NKG2C-expressing T cell clones were specific for HCMV antigens was left unclear. Those dominant clonotypes were again the most abundant among CD3+CD56-NKG2C+ cells in several donors, at about 25-60.1%. For about 6 donors, the dominant CD3+CD56+NKG2C+ clonotypes were among the top 10 CD8+ clonotypes and accounted for roughly 1.0-8% of CD8+ T cells.

About this clonotype itself: Its specific antigen is unknown.

CDR1 and CDR2 (LGHNA, YNFKEQ) derive from the germline V gene. The CDR3 covers 17 residues, taking in both the cysteine and the phenylalanine. Nucleotide data are not available. To determine HCMV serostatus, a commercial ELISA kit was used to detect HCMV-specific IgG in serum. Peripheral blood mononuclear cells were isolated from blood by Ficoll density gradient centrifugation. The sequencer was an Illumina HiSeq 2000. TCR beta cDNA libraries were prepared using 5'RACE template switching, which introduced a universal primer site and unique molecular identifiers. Priming for cDNA synthesis came from the TCR beta constant segment, and two successive PCR amplification steps followed. Concerning the study's data processing: MIGEC was used to demultiplex reads and group the reads by UMI, and MiTCR was used to assemble and quantify clonotypes. To remove erroneous sequences, TCR cDNA sequences were retained only when supported by two or more reads. The tcR package was used for downstream repertoire analysis, with clonotypes matched between fractions based on CDR3 nucleotide sequence plus V segment. Antigen specificity was annotated against VDJdb with VDJmatch, allowing one amino acid substitution in CDR3. Reads reprocessed by TCRdb are summarized as one entry per CDR3 protein sequence, and DNA is absent. The V and J calls and clone size are TCRdb's, not the authors'. The sample's table lists a count of fewer than 300,000 distinct CDR3 sequences. The ten top clones hold more than 3.5% of the sample.

This receptor chain uses TRBV4-2 and TRBJ2-6. This receptor was taken from a woman between 18 and 69 years old in good health. The sequenced sample consisted of blood T cells: a sorted CD56 or NKG2C T cell subset, CD4+ or CD8+ T cells, or bulk PBMC T cells (not recorded which). The CDR3 is CASSQPARATGANVLTF.